The subject of this entry is one TCR beta chain. The antigen remains unidentified. Primed by a sample-barcoded 5' primer and a J-beta primer mix, a second PCR proceeded for about 6 to 11 cycles. Through a template-switch adaptor with 12 random nucleotides, each cDNA molecule received a tag. No fewer than 3 million CDR3-containing paired-end reads came from each sample. A single record per CDR3 protein comes from TCRdb applying MiXCR to the 5' RACE reads. The sample has fewer than 800,000 distinct CDR3 sequences; 45% to 50% are singletons. These data come from a study of blood T cells in healthy people across ages. The CDR3 is 14 amino acids. V lost 7 bases and J lost 6; bases outside the gene matches: 5. Looked up from germline, CDR1 is SGHAT and CDR2 is FQDESV (reference sequence). Broader study findings: Comparison with aged donors showed that long-lived donors had more naive CD4+ cells and higher diversity. Older age went with lower TCR beta diversity per million T cells, in a roughly linear way.

The rearrangement uses TRBV11-1 and TRBJ2-2; 10 bases map to TRBD2. The source material was blood. This clonotype was obtained from a woman aged 55-75 years in good health. The CDR3 DNA is TGTGCCAGCAACCCAGCGGGAGGGCCCGGGGAGCTGTTTTTT. It encodes CASNPAGGPGELFF.